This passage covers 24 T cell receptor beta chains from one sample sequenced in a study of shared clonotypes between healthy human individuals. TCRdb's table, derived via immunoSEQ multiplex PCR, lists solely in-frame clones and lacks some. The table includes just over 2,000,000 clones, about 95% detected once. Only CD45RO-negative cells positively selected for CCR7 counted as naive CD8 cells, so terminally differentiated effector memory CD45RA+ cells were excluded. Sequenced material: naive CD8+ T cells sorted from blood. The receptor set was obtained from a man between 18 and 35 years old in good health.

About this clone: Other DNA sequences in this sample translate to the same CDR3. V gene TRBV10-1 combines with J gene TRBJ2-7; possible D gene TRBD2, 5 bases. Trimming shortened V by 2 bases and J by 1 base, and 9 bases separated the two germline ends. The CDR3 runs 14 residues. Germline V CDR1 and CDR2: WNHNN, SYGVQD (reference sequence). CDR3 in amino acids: CASSEGLASYEQYF. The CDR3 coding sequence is TGCGCCAGCAGTGAGGGATTAGCGTCCTACGAGCAGTACTTC.

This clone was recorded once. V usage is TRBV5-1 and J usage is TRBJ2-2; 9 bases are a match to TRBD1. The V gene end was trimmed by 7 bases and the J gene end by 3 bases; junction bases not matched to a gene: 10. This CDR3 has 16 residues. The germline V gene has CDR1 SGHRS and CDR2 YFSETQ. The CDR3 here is CASSEGTGWDTGELFF. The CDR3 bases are TGCGCCAGCTCCGAGGGGACAGGGTGGGACACCGGGGAGCTGTTTTTT.

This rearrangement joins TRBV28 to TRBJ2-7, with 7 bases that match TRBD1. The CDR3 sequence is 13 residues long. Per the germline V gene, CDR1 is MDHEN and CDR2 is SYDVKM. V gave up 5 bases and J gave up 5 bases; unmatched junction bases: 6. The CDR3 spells CASSPTGLDEQYF. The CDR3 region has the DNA TGTGCCAGCAGTCCGACAGGGCTGGACGAGCAGTACTTC.

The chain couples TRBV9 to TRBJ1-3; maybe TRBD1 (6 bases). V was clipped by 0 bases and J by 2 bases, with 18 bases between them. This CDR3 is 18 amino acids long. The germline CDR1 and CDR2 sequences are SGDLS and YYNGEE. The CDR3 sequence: CASSVDPSQGVAGNTIYF. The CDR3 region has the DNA TGTGCCAGCAGCGTAGACCCTTCACAGGGAGTGGCTGGAAACACCATATATTTT.

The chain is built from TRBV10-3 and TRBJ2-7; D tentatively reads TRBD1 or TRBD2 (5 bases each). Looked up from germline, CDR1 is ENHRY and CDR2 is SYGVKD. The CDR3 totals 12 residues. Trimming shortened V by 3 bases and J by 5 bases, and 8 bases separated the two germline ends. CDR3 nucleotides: TGTGCCATCAGTGATGGGACGAACGAGCAGTACTTC. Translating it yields CAISDGTNEQYF.

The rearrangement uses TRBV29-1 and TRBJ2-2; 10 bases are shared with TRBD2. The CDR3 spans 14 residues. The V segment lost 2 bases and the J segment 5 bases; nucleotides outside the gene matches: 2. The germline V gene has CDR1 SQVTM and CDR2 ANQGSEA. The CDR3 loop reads CSVELLAGTGELFF. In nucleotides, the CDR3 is TGCAGCGTTGAATTACTAGCGGGGACCGGGGAGCTGTTTTTT.

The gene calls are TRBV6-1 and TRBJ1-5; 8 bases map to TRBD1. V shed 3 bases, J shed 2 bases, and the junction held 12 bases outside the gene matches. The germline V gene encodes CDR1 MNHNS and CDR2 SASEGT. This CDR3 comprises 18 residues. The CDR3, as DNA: TGTGCCAGCAGTGATGGGGTCAGACAGGGGCCGGGCAATCAGCCCCAGCATTTT. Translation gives CASSDGVRQGPGNQPQHF.

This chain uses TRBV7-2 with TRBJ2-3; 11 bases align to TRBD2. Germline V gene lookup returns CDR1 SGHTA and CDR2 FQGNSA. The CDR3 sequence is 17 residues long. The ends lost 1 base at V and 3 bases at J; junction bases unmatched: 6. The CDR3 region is CASSLGQTSGITDTQYF. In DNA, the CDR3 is TGTGCCAGCAGCTTAGGTCAGACTAGCGGGATAACAGATACGCAGTATTTT.

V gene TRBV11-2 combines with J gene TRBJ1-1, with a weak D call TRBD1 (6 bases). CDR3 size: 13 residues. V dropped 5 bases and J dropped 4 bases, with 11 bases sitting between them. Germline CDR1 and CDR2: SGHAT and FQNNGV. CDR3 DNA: TGTGCCAGCAGCCCGCAGGGGAGCACTGAAGCTTTCTTT. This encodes CASSPQGSTEAFF.

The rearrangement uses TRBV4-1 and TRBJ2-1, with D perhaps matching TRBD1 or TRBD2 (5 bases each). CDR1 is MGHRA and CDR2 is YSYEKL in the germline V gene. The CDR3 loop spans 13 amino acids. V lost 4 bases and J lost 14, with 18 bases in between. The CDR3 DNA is TGCGCCAGCAGCCCGGCAGGGAGCTCTTGGGAGTTCTTC. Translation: CASSPAGSSWEFF.

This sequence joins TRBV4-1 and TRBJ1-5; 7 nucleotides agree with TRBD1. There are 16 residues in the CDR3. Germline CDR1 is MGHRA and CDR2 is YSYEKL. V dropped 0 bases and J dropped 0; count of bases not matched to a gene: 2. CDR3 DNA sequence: TGCGCCAGCAGCCAAGAACAGGGGAATAGCAATCAGCCCCAGCATTTT. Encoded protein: CASSQEQGNSNQPQHF.

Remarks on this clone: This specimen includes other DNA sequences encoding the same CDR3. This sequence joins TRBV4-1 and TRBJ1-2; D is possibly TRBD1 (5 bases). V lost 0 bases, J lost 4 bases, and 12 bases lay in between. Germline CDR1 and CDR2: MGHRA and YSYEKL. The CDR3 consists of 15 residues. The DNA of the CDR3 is TGCGCCAGCAGCCAAGACGGGCAGGGAGGCTATGGCTACACCTTC. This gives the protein CASSQDGQGGYGYTF.

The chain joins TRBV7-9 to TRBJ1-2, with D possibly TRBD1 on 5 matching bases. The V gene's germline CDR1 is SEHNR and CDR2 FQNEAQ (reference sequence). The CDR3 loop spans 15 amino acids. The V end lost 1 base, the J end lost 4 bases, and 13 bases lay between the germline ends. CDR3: CASSLVGQGVYGYTF. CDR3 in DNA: TGTGCCAGCAGCTTAGTCGGGCAGGGAGTCTATGGCTACACCTTC.

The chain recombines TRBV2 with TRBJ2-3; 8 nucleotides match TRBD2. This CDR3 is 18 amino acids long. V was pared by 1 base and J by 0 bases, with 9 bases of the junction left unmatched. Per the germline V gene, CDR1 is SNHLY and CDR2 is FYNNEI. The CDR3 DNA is TGTGCCAGCAGTGAAGTCGGGTTCGGGGGGGGAAGCACAGATACGCAGTATTTT. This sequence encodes CASSEVGFGGGSTDTQYF.

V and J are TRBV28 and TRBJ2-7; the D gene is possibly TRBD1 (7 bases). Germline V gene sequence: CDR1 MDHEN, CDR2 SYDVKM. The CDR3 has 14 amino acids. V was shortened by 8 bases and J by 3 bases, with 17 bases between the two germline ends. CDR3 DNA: TGTGCCAGCTCCCAGGCGGGACAGAGCTACGAGCAGTACTTC. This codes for CASSQAGQSYEQYF.

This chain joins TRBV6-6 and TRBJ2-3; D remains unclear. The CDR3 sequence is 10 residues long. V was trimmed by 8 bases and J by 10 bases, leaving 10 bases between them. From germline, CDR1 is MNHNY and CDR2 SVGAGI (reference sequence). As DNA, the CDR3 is TGTGCCAGCGGTGACCTGGCGCAGTATTTT. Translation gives CASGDLAQYF.

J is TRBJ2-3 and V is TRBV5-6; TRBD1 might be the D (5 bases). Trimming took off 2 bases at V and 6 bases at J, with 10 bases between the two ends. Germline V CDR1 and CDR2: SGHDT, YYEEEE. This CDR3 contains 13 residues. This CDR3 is CASSFGAGDTQYF. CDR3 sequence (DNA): TGTGCCAGCAGCTTTGGTGCAGGGGATACGCAGTATTTT.

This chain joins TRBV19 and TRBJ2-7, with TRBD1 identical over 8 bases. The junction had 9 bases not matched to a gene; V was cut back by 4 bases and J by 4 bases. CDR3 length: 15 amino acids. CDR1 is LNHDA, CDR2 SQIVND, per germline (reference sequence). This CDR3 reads CASSTRTGTRYEQYF. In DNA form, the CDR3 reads TGTGCCAGTAGTACCCGGACAGGGACTCGTTACGAGCAGTACTTC.

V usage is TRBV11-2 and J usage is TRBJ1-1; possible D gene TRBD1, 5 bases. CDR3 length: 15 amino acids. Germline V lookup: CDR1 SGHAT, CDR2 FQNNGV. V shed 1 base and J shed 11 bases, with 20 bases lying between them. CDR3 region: CASSLAPQGRDWAFF. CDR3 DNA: TGTGCCAGCAGCTTAGCCCCCCAGGGCCGTGATTGGGCTTTCTTT.

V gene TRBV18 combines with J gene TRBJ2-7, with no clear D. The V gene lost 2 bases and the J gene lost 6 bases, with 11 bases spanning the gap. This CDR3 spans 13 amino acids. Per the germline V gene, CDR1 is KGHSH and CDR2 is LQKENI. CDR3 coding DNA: TGTGCCAGCTCACCAGATAGATTTAGCGAGCAGTACTTC. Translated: CASSPDRFSEQYF.

CDR3 amino acids: CASSTTGLDTIYF. The CDR3 region has the DNA TGTGCCAGTAGCACGACAGGGCTGGACACCATATATTTT. The V call is TRBV19, the J call TRBJ1-3; 7 positions match TRBD1. Germline assignment: CDR1 LNHDA and CDR2 SQIVND (reference sequence). V shed 6 bases and J 8 bases; nucleotides not matched to a gene: 7. The CDR3 has 13 residues.

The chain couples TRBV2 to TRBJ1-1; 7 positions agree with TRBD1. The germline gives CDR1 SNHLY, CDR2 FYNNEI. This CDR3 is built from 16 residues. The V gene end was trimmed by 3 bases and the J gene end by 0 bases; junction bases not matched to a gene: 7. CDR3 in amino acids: CASSDLIGQVNTEAFF. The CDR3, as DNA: TGTGCCAGCAGTGACCTCATCGGACAGGTGAACACTGAAGCTTTCTTT.

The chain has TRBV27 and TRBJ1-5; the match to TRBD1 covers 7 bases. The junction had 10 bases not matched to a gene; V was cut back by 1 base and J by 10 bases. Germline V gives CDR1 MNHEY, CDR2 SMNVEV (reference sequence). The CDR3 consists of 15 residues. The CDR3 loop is CASSLLGDSVYPQHF. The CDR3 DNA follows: TGTGCCAGCAGTTTATTGGGGGACAGCGTTTACCCCCAGCATTTT.

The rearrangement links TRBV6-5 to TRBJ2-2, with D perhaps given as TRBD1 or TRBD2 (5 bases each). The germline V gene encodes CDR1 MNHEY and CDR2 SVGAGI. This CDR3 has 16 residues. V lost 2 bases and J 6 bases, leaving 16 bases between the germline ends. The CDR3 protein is CASSYGEGKVAGELFF. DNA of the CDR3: TGTGCCAGCAGTTACGGAGAGGGGAAAGTGGCCGGGGAGCTGTTTTTT.